This entry lists 28 T cell receptor beta chains sequenced from one sample in a study of blood T cell repertoires in COVID-19. Here immunoSEQ multiplex PCR was the method, and the copy in TCRdb shows in-frame clones only, minus some. The table has about 140,000 clones, 88% seen once. The specimen sequenced was peripheral blood. Every receptor here comes from a human donor with COVID-19, enrolled during active disease. The donor label of this sample is uncertain.

This sequence joins TRBV2 and TRBJ2-1, with 7 bases aligning to TRBD1. J gave up 0 bases and V 5 bases, and 4 bases lay outside the gene matches. Germline values: CDR1 SNHLY, CDR2 FYNNEI. This CDR3 has 15 amino acids. The CDR3 loop is CASSTQGSSYNEQFF. In DNA, the CDR3 is TGTGCCAGCAGTACACAGGGGAGCTCCTACAATGAGCAGTTCTTC.

Here the CDR3 reads CASSEGQGPNYGYTF. The CDR3 DNA is TGTGCCAGTAGTGAGGGACAGGGTCCTAACTATGGCTACACCTTC. The chain carries TRBV19 and TRBJ1-2; 9 positions agree with TRBD1. CDR3 size: 15 residues. V lost 5 bases and J lost 0; bases outside the gene matches: 4. Looked up from germline, CDR1 is LNHDA and CDR2 is SQIVND (reference sequence).

This clone appeared a few times. V usage is TRBV12-3 or TRBV12-4 and J usage is TRBJ1-2; the D gene is possibly TRBD1 (6 bases). The germline V and J ends were trimmed by 3 bases and 6 bases, with 11 bases remaining between them. CDR3 length: 13 residues. CDR3 sequence: CASSFQGSDGYTF. The CDR3 DNA sequence: TGTGCCAGCAGTTTTCAGGGGTCGGATGGCTACACCTTC.

This clone has only one observation. The genes are TRBV3-1 (or the pseudogene TRBV3-2) and TRBJ1-1; TRBD1 matches at 8 bases. The CDR3 extends over 14 amino acids. The germline CDR1 and CDR2 sequences are LGHDT and YNNKEL (reference sequence). Trimming cost V 3 bases and J 10 bases; bases outside gene matches: 10. The CDR3 sequence: CASSQDRAEGAAFF. The CDR3 DNA sequence: TGTGCCAGCAGCCAGGACAGGGCGGAAGGGGCAGCTTTCTTT.

The chain recombines TRBV30 with TRBJ2-2; D might be TRBD1 (5 bases). This CDR3 is 15 amino acids long. Trimming removed 2 bases at V and 6 bases at J, with 16 bases between. Germline CDR1 GTSNPN, CDR2 SVGIG (reference sequence). CDR3 sequence (DNA): TGTGCCTGGAGTTTAGGGATAGTGGGGCCCGGGGAGCTGTTTTTT. Its protein is CAWSLGIVGPGELFF.

The rearrangement joins TRBV24-1 to TRBJ2-1; D perhaps matches TRBD2 (6 bases). This CDR3 is built from 12 residues. Trimming left V 5 bases short and J 12 bases short, with 13 bases between. Germline CDR1 and CDR2: KGHDR and SFDVKD. The CDR3 loop is CATSVSGGVQFF. The DNA of the CDR3 is TGTGCCACCAGTGTTTCAGGCGGGGTGCAGTTCTTC.

The chain has TRBV5-1 and TRBJ2-3; maybe TRBD1 (5 bases). Germline assignment: CDR1 SGHRS and CDR2 YFSETQ. V was clipped by 3 bases and J by 4 bases, with 18 bases between them. CDR3 size: 16 residues. CDR3 DNA sequence: TGCGCCAGCAGCTGGGGCCTGTTGGGGATTGCAGATACGCAGTATTTT. It codes for CASSWGLLGIADTQYF.

The gene calls are TRBV4-2 and TRBJ1-2; tentative D call: TRBD1 (5 bases). The CDR3 length is 14 residues. Germline values: CDR1 LGHNA, CDR2 YNFKEQ. V was clipped by 1 base and J by 1 base, with 7 bases between them. The CDR3 bases are TGTGCCAGCAGCCAAGTAGACAGTAACTATGGCTACACCTTC. Amino acids: CASSQVDSNYGYTF.

In regard to this clone: Sequence at one end of the junction differs from germline and may be a read error. The chain carries TRBV7-7 and TRBJ2-1; 7 bases fit TRBD2. Per the germline V gene, CDR1 is SSHAT and CDR2 is FNYEAQ (reference sequence). The CDR3 loop spans 15 amino acids. CDR3 nucleotides: TGTGCTAGCAGCTTAGAGGATGGGAGGGCTTCGAAACAGTTCTTC. This translates into CASSLEDGRASKQFF. The full variable domain, completed using reference TRBV7-7 and TRBJ2-1, is GAGVSQSPRYKVTKRGQDVTLRCDPISSHATLYWYQQALGQGPEFLTYFNYEAQPDKSGLPSDRFSAERPEGSISTLTIQRTEQRDSAMYRCASSLEDGRASKQFFGPGTRLTVL.

This chain connects TRBV10-3 to TRBJ1-2; D gene unclear. The germline V gene has CDR1 ENHRY and CDR2 SYGVKD. Trimming removed 8 bases at V and 1 base at J, with 2 bases between. CDR3 size: 10 residues. CDR3 sequence reads: CAILNYGYTF. The DNA of the CDR3 is TGTGCCATCCTTAACTATGGCTACACCTTC.

This chain joins TRBV18 and TRBJ1-2; perhaps TRBD1 as D (6 bases). This CDR3 contains 15 residues. CDR1 is KGHSH, CDR2 LQKENI, per germline. Deletions cut 4 bases from V and 2 bases from J, with 14 bases between. The CDR3 loop is CASSLRTGQNYGYTF. For the CDR3, the DNA is TGTGCCAGCTCACTAAGGACGGGACAAAACTATGGCTACACCTTC. The full variable domain, in which reference TRBV18 and TRBJ1-2 provide the parts outside the CDR3, is NAGVMQNPRHLVRRRGQEARLRCSPMKGHSHVYWYRQLPEEGLKFMVYLQKENIIDESGMPKERFSAEFPKEGPSILRIQQVVRGDSAAYFCASSLRTGQNYGYTFGSGTRLTVV.

The gene calls are TRBV6-5 and TRBJ2-7; 8 nucleotides agree with TRBD1. Trimming took 2 bases from V and 6 from J; bases not matched to a gene: 3. The CDR3 totals 13 residues. Germline-derived CDR1 and CDR2 are MNHEY and SVGAGI. The CDR3 sequence: CASSYGTGSEQYF. DNA of the CDR3: TGTGCCAGCAGTTACGGGACAGGAAGCGAGCAGTACTTC.

This clone was recorded only once. V gene TRBV24-1 combines with J gene TRBJ1-1, with D tentatively TRBD1 (5 bases). Germline CDR1 is KGHDR and CDR2 is SFDVKD. The CDR3 covers 13 residues. The ends were cut back, 5 bases at V and 1 base at J, with 7 bases in the middle. As DNA, the CDR3 is TGTGCCACCAGTGGTGGGGCGAACACTGAAGCTTTCTTT. Translated: CATSGGANTEAFF.

The chain couples TRBV27 to TRBJ1-1, with D tentatively TRBD1 (6 bases). CDR1 and CDR2 (germline): MNHEY, SMNVEV (reference sequence). V lost 7 bases and J lost 1, with 16 bases in between. This CDR3 contains 15 residues. The CDR3 here is CASIIKPGQNTEAFF. Here the CDR3 DNA reads TGTGCCAGCATTATTAAACCGGGACAGAACACTGAAGCTTTCTTT.

This rearrangement joins TRBV4-1 to TRBJ1-5; D is uncertain. CDR1 and CDR2 (germline): MGHRA, YSYEKL. Trimming pared 1 base from V and 6 bases from J, leaving 10 bases between. The CDR3 runs 14 residues. In DNA, the CDR3 is TGCGCCAGCAGCCAAGTTGGGAGGGTTCAGCCCCAGCATTTT. The encoded protein is CASSQVGRVQPQHF.

This chain connects TRBV10-3 to TRBJ2-2; no definite D call. The germline gives CDR1 ENHRY, CDR2 SYGVKD. Trimming took off 3 bases at V and 6 bases at J, with 11 bases between the two ends. The CDR3 sequence is 14 residues long. CDR3 loop: CAISEVAISGELFF. The CDR3 DNA follows: TGTGCCATCAGTGAAGTTGCTATTTCCGGGGAGCTGTTTTTT.

V gene TRBV15 combines with J gene TRBJ1-4; 8 bases map to TRBD1. Germline CDR1 is LNHNV and CDR2 is YYDKDF (reference sequence). The CDR3 spans 14 residues. The J segment lost 8 bases and the V segment lost 9 bases, leaving 11 bases of the junction unmatched. The CDR3 loop reads CATSRTGFREKLFF. Written as DNA, the CDR3 is TGTGCCACGTCTCGGACAGGGTTTCGCGAAAAACTGTTTTTT.

This sequence joins TRBV3-1 (or the pseudogene TRBV3-2) and TRBJ1-4; TRBD1 might be the D (6 bases). The CDR3 extends over 17 amino acids. V lost 4 bases and J lost 8, with 23 bases in between. In germline, CDR1 is LGHDT, CDR2 YNNKEL (reference sequence). This CDR3 is CASSRRFTGREGEKLFF. In DNA form, the CDR3 reads TGTGCCAGCAGCCGCCGCTTCACAGGGAGAGAGGGGGAAAAACTGTTTTTT.

The CDR3 DNA reads as TGTGCCAGCAGTGACGCAAGCGGGCAAGAGACCCAGTACTTC. It translates to CASSDASGQETQYF. The V and J genes are TRBV6-1 and TRBJ2-5, with D tentatively TRBD2 (6 bases). CDR3 length: 14 residues. V lost 3 bases to trimming and J lost 2 bases, with 10 bases between them. Germline-derived CDR1 and CDR2 are MNHNS and SASEGT.

This chain uses TRBV7-9 with TRBJ2-1, with 13 bases aligning to TRBD2. CDR1 SEHNR and CDR2 FQNEAQ come from the germline V gene (reference sequence). V gave up 5 bases and J gave up 4 bases; unmatched junction bases: 2. This CDR3 spans 15 amino acids. This CDR3 reads CASSELAGGYNEQFF. For the CDR3, the DNA is TGTGCCAGCAGCGAACTAGCGGGAGGGTACAATGAGCAGTTCTTC.

This rearrangement joins TRBV7-3 to TRBJ2-3, with 8 bases aligning to TRBD2. The CDR3 sequence is 14 residues long. From germline, CDR1 is SGHTA and CDR2 FQGTGA. The J segment lost 6 bases and the V segment lost 6 bases, leaving 8 bases of the junction unmatched. CDR3 residues: CASSLAGSTDTQYF. CDR3 sequence (DNA): TGTGCCAGCAGTTTAGCGGGGTCTACCGATACGCAGTATTTT.

J is TRBJ2-7 and V is TRBV7-9; 9 positions agree with TRBD2. V shed 4 bases, J shed 2 bases, and the junction held 12 bases outside the gene matches. From germline, CDR1 is SEHNR and CDR2 FQNEAQ (reference sequence). CDR3 length: 17 amino acids. The CDR3 bases are TGTGCCAGCAGCTACGGACTAGCGCGGGGGCGTGCCTACGAGCAGTACTTC. Its protein is CASSYGLARGRAYEQYF.

This sequence joins TRBV30 and TRBJ1-2; no clear D gene. V was pared by 5 bases and J by 4 bases, with 14 bases between. The germline V gene has CDR1 GTSNPN and CDR2 SVGIG (reference sequence). The CDR3 length is 13 residues. DNA for the CDR3: TGTGCCTGGGCCCCTGTTTCAGGCTATGGCTACACCTTC. Translated, it gives CAWAPVSGYGYTF. Based on the CDR3 plus reference TRBV30 and TRBJ1-2, the full variable domain is SQTIHQWPATLVQPVGSPLSLECTVEGTSNPNLYWYRQAAGRGLQLLFYSVGIGQISSEVPQNLSASRPQDRQFILSSKKLLLSDSGFYLCAWAPVSGYGYTFGSGTRLTVV.

V and J are TRBV27 and TRBJ1-6; D remains ambiguous. This CDR3 is 13 amino acids long. Germline V lookup: CDR1 MNHEY, CDR2 SMNVEV (reference sequence). The ends were cut back, 3 bases at V and 6 bases at J, with 6 bases in the middle. The CDR3 bases are TGTGCCAGCAGTTTCGCGCGTAATTCACCCCTCCACTTT. This encodes CASSFARNSPLHF.

This clone has just one count. The CDR3 sequence is CASSLGGPTYEQYF. In DNA, the CDR3 is TGTGCCAGCAGTTTGGGGGGGCCGACCTACGAGCAGTACTTC. The chain recombines TRBV28 with TRBJ2-7; possible D gene TRBD2, 7 bases. Germline lookup yields CDR1 MDHEN and CDR2 SYDVKM. The V gene lost 3 bases and the J gene lost 2 bases, with 11 bases spanning the gap. The CDR3 contains 14 residues. Variable domain in full (rest from reference TRBV28 and TRBJ2-7): DVKVTQSSRYLVKRTGEKVFLECVQDMDHENMFWYRQDPGLGLRLIYFSYDVKMKEKGDIPEGYSVSREKKERFSLILESASTNQTSMYLCASSLGGPTYEQYFGPGTRLTVT.

The gene calls are TRBV4-2 and TRBJ1-5, with D hard to call. With 1 base removed from V and 6 bases from J, the gap between germline ends came to 16 bases. The CDR3 runs 16 residues. Germline assignment: CDR1 LGHNA and CDR2 YNFKEQ. DNA for the CDR3: TGTGCCAGCAGCCAAGTTATGGGTTCGGAGGTTCAGCCCCAGCATTTT. Translation: CASSQVMGSEVQPQHF.

The chain links TRBV4-1 to TRBJ1-5; D possibly corresponds to TRBD1 (5 bases). From germline, CDR1 is MGHRA and CDR2 YSYEKL. Trimming removed 1 base from V and 0 bases from J, with 16 bases in between. The length of the CDR3 is 18 residues. The CDR3 DNA reads TGCGCCAGCAGCCAAGTACCCCCGACAGAATATAGCAATCAGCCCCAGCATTTT. Protein sequence: CASSQVPPTEYSNQPQHF.

The chain is built from TRBV28 and TRBJ2-2; 12 bases map to TRBD1. The CDR3 totals 16 residues. V gave up 3 bases and J gave up 7 bases; unmatched junction bases: 6. The germline V gene encodes CDR1 MDHEN and CDR2 SYDVKM. CDR3 residues: CASSFRGQGAGGELFF. Here the CDR3 DNA reads TGTGCCAGCAGTTTTCGGGGACAGGGGGCAGGCGGGGAGCTGTTTTTT.